This TCR beta chain stems from a study of post-analysis software for immune sequencing data. Study background: Several disease courses (relapsing-remitting, secondary progressive and progressive-relapsing) of multiple sclerosis were included.

General study results and limits: Patients showed TRBV5-6, TRBV5-1 and TRBV20-1 among five TRBV segments more frequent than in controls. Versus controls, multiple sclerosis patients showed significantly lower diversity (normalized Chao1). Under F measure analysis, samples from one preparation batch co-clustered strongly.

Notes on this clonotype: Its cognate antigen is unknown.

Unique molecular identifiers were present in the TCR beta cDNA libraries. Once roughly 0.9 to 11 million T cells were used, roughly 0.5 million cDNA molecules resulted. TCRdb recomputed calls from the PCR reads with MiXCR, one row per CDR3 protein. The sample lists over 300,000 distinct CDR3 sequences, about a third occurring once. The germline CDR1 and CDR2 sequences are DFQATT and SNEGSKA (reference sequence). The CDR3 covers 14 residues. V dropped 3 bases and J dropped 1 base, with 11 bases sitting between them. Sequenced input: blood. This chain connects TRBV20-1 to TRBJ2-3; unclear D gene. The sequence derives from a girl aged 5 to 17 with multiple sclerosis. The CDR3 spells CSASRQIGTDTQYF. CDR3 DNA: TGCAGTGCTAGTCGGCAGATAGGCACAGATACGCAGTATTTT.